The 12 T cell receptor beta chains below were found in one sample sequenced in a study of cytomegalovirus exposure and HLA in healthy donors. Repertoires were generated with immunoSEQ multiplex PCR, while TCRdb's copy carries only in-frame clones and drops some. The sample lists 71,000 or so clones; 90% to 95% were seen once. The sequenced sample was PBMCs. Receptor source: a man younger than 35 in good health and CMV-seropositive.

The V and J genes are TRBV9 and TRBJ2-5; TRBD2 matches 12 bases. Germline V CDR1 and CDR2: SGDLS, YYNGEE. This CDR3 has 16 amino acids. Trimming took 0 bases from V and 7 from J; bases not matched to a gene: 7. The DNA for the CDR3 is TGTGCCAGCAGCGTAGTGGCTAGCGGGGGGGGCGGGACCCAGTACTTC. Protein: CASSVVASGGGGTQYF.

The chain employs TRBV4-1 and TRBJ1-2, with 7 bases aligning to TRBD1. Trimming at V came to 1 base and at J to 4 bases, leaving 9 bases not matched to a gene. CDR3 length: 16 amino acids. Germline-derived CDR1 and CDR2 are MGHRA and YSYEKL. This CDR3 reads CASSQGDRESLYGYTF. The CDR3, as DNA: TGCGCCAGCAGCCAAGGCGACAGGGAAAGTCTCTATGGCTACACCTTC.

This CDR3 reads CASSNLQETQYF. As DNA, the CDR3 is TGTGCCAGTAGTAATCTCCAAGAGACCCAGTACTTC. The J gene is TRBJ2-5, the V gene TRBV19; D remains unclear. The CDR3 totals 12 residues. V lost 4 bases and J 1 base, leaving 4 bases between the germline ends. Germline CDR1 and CDR2: LNHDA and SQIVND (reference sequence).

The DNA for the CDR3 is TGCGCCAGCAGCTGGGGACTAGCGGGAGAAGATACGCAGTATTTT. Its protein product is CASSWGLAGEDTQYF. This chain links TRBV5-1 with TRBJ2-3; the match to TRBD2 covers 14 bases. CDR1 is SGHRS, CDR2 YFSETQ, per germline. The CDR3 extends over 15 amino acids. The V segment lost 3 bases and the J segment 5 bases; nucleotides outside the gene matches: 2.

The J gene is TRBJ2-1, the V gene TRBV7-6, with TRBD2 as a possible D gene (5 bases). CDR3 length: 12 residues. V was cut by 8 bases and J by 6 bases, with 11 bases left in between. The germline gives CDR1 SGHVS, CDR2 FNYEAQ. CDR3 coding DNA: TGTGCCAGCCGGGGTCTCTCCAATGAGCAGTTCTTC. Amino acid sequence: CASRGLSNEQFF.

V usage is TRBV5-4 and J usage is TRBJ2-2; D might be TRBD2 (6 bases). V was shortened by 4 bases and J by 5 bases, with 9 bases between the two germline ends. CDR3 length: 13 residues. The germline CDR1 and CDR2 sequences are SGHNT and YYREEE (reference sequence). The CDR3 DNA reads TGTGCCAGCAGCCCCAGCGGGACCGGGGAGCTGTTTTTT. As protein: CASSPSGTGELFF.

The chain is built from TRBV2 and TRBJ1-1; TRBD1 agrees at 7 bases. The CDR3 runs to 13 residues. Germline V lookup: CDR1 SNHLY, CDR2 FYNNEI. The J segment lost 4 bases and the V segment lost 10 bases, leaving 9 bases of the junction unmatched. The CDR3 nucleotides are TGTGCCACAAACAGACAGGGTGGCACTGAAGCTTTCTTT. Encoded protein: CATNRQGGTEAFF.

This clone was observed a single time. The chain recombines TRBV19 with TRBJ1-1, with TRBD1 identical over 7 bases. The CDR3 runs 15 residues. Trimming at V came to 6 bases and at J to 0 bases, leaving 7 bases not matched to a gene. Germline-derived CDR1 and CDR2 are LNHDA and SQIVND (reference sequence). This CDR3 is CASSLRQGLNTEAFF. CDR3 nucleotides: TGTGCCAGTAGCCTACGACAGGGCTTGAACACTGAAGCTTTCTTT.

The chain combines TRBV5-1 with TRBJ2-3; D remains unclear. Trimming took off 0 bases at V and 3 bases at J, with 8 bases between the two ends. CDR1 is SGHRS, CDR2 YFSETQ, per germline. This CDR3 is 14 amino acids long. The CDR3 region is CASSLAQATDTQYF. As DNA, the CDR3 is TGCGCCAGCAGCTTGGCCCAAGCGACAGATACGCAGTATTTT.

Here the CDR3 DNA reads TGTGCCATCAGCGCCGGGACAGGGGGCTCGAGCTCCAATTCACCCCTCCACTTT. It specifies CAISAGTGGSSSNSPLHF. This chain joins TRBV10-3 and TRBJ1-6; 12 nucleotides agree with TRBD1. With V trimmed by 6 bases and J by 7 bases, 13 bases remained unmatched. The V gene's germline CDR1 is ENHRY and CDR2 SYGVKD. The CDR3 is 18 residues long.

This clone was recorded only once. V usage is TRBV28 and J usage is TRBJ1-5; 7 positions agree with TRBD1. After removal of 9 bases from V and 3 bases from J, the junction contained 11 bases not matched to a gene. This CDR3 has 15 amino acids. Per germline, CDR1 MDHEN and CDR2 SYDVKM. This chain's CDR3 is CARSRGLPNNQPQHF. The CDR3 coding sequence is TGTGCCAGGTCGAGGGGGCTCCCCAACAATCAGCCCCAGCATTTT.

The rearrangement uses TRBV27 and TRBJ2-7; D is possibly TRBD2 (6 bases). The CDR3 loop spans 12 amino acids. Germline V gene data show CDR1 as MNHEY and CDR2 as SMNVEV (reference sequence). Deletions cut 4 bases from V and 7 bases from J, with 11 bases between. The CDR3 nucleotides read TGTGCCAGCAGTTCAATAGCGGAGGAGCAGTACTTC. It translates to CASSSIAEEQYF.